This TCR beta chain was documented in a study of spatial heterogeneity in lung cancer. General observations from the study: Among tumor T cells, estimated coverage was roughly 7% for alpha chains and 13% to 15% for beta chains. Within tumors, counts of expanded alpha and beta TCRs tracked tumor mutation counts.

MiXCR, applied by TCRdb to the 5' RACE reads, yields one record per CDR3 protein. The sample yields about 4,800 distinct CDR3 sequences, approximately 9.1% seen once. In its sample, this clonotype is medium-sized. Its antigen is as yet unknown. Between the trimmed V and J ends, which lost 6 bases and 1 base, there was a span of 17 bases. The CDR3 totals 15 residues. The germline V gene encodes CDR1 SQVTM and CDR2 ANQGSEA. The time point was: sample taken at primary tumor resection. This specimen consisted of lung tumor tissue, obtained at surgery. J is TRBJ2-3 and V is TRBV29-1, with a weak D call TRBD2 (6 bases). This TCR was recovered from a male donor with early-stage non-small cell lung cancer. The CDR3 loop is CSVAGTPGGTDTQYF. As DNA, the CDR3 is TGCAGCGTCGCCGGGACCCCGGGAGGCACAGATACGCAGTATTTT.